This entry features one TCR beta chain sequence. Its antigen is not known. This specimen comes from a study of T-cell memory formation after mild COVID-19. Study-level information: Largely donor-specific sequence clusters came from a couple of donors. Study-wide findings and caveats: Second-wave clones reaching peak frequency on day 37 lacked confirmed SARS-CoV-2 specificity.

This CDR3 spans 16 amino acids. CDR1 and CDR2 from the germline V gene are SGDLS and YYNGEE. Trimming cost V 1 base and J 1 base, with 13 bases left between them. It was 5'RACE with constant-segment primers that produced the TCR alpha and TCR beta cDNA libraries, which carried sample barcodes and UMIs. TCRdb reprocessed the 5' RACE reads with MiXCR, giving one entry per CDR3 protein. The sample lists roughly 600,000 distinct CDR3 sequences; more than 15% were seen once. This receptor was identified in an adult woman who had mild COVID-19 (a few samples of this study predate the infection). Cell type and time point are not known. The sequenced sample was PBMCs or a T cell subset sorted from them (not recorded which). The rearrangement links TRBV9 to TRBJ2-3; D is uncertain. CDR3 DNA: TGTGCCAGCAGCGTAAAAGGTCGGAGAGGCACAGATACGCAGTATTTT. Translated, it gives CASSVKGRRGTDTQYF.